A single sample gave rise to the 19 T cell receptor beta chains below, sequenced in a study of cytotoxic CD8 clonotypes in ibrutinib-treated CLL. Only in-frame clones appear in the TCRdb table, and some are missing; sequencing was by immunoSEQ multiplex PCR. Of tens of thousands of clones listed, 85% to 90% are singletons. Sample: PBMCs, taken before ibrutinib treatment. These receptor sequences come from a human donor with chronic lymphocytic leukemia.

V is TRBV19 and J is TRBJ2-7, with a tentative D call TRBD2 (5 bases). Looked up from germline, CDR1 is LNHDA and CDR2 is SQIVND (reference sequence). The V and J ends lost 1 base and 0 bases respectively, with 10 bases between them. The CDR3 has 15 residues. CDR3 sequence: CASSIGSGGSYEQYF. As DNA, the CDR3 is TGTGCCAGTAGTATAGGGAGCGGAGGCTCCTACGAGCAGTACTTC. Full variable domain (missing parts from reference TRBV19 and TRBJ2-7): DGGITQSPKYLFRKEGQNVTLSCEQNLNHDAMYWYRQDPGQGLRLIYYSQIVNDFQKGDIAEGYSVSREKKESFPLTVTSAQKNPTAFYLCASSIGSGGSYEQYFGPGTRLTVT.

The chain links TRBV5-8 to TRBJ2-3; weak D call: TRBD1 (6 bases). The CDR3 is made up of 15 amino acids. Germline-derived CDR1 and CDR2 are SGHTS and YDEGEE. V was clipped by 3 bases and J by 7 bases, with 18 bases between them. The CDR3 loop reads CASSSPRKTGNTQYF. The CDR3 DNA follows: TGTGCCAGCAGCTCCCCCCGAAAAACAGGGAATACGCAGTATTTT.

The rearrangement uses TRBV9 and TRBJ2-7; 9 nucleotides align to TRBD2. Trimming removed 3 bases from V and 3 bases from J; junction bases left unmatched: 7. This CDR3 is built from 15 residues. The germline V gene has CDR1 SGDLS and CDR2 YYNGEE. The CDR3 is CASSAGGRAYYEQYF. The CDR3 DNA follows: TGTGCCAGCAGCGCAGGCGGGAGGGCGTACTACGAGCAGTACTTC.

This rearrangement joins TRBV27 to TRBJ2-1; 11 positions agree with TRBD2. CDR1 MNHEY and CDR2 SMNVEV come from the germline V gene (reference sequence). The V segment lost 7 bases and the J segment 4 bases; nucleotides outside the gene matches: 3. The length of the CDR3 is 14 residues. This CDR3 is CASMGLAAYNEQFF. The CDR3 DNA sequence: TGTGCCAGCATGGGACTAGCGGCTTACAATGAGCAGTTCTTC.

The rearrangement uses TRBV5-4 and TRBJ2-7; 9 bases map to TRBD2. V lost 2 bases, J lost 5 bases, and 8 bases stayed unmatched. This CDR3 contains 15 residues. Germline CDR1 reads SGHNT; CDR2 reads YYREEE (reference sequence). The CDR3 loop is CASSLFPAGGDEQYF. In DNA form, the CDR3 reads TGTGCCAGCAGCTTATTCCCTGCGGGAGGGGACGAGCAGTACTTC.

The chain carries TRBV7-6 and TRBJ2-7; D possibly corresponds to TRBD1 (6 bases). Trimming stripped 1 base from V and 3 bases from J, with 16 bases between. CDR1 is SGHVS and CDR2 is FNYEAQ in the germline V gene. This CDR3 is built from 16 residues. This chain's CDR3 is CASSLGPQGNNYEQYF. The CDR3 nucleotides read TGTGCCAGCAGCTTAGGTCCCCAGGGGAATAACTACGAGCAGTACTTC.

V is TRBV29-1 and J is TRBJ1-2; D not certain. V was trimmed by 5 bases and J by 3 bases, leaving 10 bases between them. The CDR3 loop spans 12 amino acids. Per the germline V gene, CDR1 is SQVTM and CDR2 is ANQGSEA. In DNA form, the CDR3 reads TGCAGCGTTTACTCAGGAGACTATGGCTACACCTTC. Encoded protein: CSVYSGDYGYTF.

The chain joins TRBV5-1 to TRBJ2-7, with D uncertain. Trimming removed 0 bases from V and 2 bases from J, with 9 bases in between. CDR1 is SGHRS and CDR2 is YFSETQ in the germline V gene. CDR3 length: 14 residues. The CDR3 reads CASSLVASTYEQYF. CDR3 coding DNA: TGCGCCAGCAGCTTGGTCGCCTCAACCTACGAGCAGTACTTC.

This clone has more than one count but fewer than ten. The CDR3 here is CASSLGGVGNEQFF. CDR3 in DNA: TGTGCCAGCAGCTTGGGGGGGGTCGGCAATGAGCAGTTCTTC. This sequence joins TRBV27 and TRBJ2-1, with 7 bases identical to TRBD2. J gave up 6 bases and V 6 bases, and 8 bases lay outside the gene matches. Germline CDR1 is MNHEY and CDR2 is SMNVEV (reference sequence). The CDR3 contains 14 residues.

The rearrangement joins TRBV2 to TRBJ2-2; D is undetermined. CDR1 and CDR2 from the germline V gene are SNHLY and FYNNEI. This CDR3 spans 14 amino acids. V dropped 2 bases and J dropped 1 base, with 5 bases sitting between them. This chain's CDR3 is CASSERQNTGELFF. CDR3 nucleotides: TGTGCCAGCAGTGAAAGACAGAACACCGGGGAGCTGTTTTTT.

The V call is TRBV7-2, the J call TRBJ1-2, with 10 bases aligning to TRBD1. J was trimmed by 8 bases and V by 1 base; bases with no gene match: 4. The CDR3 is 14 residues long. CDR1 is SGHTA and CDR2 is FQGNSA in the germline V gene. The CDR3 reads CASSLDGTGVGYTF. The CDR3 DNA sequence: TGTGCCAGCAGCTTAGACGGGACAGGGGTCGGCTACACCTTC.

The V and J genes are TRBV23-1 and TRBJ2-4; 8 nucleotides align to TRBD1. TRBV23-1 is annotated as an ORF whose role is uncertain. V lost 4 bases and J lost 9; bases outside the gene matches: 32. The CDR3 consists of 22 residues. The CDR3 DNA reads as TGCGCCAGCAGTCCCCGGACAGGGAAATTCCATTCATCTTCAGTCGGACATTCCATTCAGTACTTC. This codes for CASSPRTGKFHSSSVGHSIQYF.

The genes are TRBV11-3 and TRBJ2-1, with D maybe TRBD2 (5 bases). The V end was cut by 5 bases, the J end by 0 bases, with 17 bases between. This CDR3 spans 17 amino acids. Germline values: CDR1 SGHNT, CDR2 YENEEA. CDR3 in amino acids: CASSRVGRASSYNEQFF. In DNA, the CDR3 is TGTGCCAGCAGCCGGGTCGGGCGGGCCAGCTCCTACAATGAGCAGTTCTTC.

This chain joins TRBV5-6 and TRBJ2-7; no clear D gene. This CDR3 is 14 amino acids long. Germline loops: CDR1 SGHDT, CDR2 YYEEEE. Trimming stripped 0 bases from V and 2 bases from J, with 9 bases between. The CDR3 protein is CASSLGQSTYEQYF. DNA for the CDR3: TGTGCCAGCAGCTTGGGCCAATCTACCTACGAGCAGTACTTC.

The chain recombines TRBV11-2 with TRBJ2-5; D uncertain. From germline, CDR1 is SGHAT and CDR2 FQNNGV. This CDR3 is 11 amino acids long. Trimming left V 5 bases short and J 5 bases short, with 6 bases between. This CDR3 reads CASSPHETQYF. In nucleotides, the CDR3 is TGTGCCAGCAGCCCGCATGAGACCCAGTACTTC.

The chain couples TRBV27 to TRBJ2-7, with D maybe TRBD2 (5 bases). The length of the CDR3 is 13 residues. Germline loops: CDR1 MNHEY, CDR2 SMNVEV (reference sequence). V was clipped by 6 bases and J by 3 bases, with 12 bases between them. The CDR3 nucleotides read TGTGCCAGCAGAGACACGGGGTTCTACGAGCAGTACTTC. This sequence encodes CASRDTGFYEQYF.

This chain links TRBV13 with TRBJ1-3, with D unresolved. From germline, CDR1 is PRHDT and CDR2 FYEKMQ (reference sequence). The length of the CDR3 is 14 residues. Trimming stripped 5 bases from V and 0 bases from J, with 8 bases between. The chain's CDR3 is CASSNHPSGNTIYF. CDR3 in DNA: TGTGCCAGCAGCAATCACCCCTCTGGAAACACCATATATTTT.

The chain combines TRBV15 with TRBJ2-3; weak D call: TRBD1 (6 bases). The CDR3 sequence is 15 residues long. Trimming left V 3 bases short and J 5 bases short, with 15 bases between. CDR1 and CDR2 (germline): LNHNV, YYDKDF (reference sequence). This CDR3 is CATSSGTTRGDTQYF. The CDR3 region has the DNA TGTGCCACCAGCAGTGGGACAACCCGAGGAGATACGCAGTATTTT. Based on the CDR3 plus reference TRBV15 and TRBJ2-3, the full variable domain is DAMVIQNPRYQVTQFGKPVTLSCSQTLNHNVMYWYQQKSSQAPKLLFHYYDKDFNNEADTPDNFQSRRPNTSFCFLDIRSPGLGDTAMYLCATSSGTTRGDTQYFGPGTRLTVL.

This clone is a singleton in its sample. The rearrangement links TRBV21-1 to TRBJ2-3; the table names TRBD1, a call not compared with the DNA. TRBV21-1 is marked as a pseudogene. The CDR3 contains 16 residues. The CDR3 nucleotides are TGTGCCAGCAGCAGCCGACAGATGGCTAGCACAGATACGCAGTATTTT. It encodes CASSSRQMASTDTQYF.